This T cell receptor beta chain was obtained from a study of control samples from healthy donors and cancer patients. The data were produced by immunoSEQ multiplex PCR, yet TCRdb's version contains in-frame clones alone and is incomplete. The sample totals some 190,000 clones. Sequencing used blood. The origin of this receptor is a woman aged 25 to 45 in good health.

The CDR3 loop is CASSLRQGYNQPQHF. DNA for the CDR3: TGCGCCAGCAGCCTAAGACAGGGCTACAATCAGCCCCAGCATTTT. This chain links TRBV4-1 with TRBJ1-5; 7 bases are a match to TRBD1. This CDR3 contains 15 residues. Trimming at V came to 4 bases and at J to 3 bases, leaving 6 bases not matched to a gene. The germline CDR1 and CDR2 sequences are MGHRA and YSYEKL.